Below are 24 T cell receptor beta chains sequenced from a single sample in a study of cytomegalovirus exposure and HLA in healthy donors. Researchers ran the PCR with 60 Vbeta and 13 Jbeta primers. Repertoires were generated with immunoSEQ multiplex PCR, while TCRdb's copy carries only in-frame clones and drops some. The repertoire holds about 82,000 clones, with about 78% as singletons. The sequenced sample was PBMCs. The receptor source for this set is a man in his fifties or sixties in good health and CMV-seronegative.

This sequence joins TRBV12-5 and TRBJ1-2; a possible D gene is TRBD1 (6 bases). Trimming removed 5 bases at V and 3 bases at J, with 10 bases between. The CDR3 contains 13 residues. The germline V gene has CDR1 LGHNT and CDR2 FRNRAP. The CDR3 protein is CASGQDRDYGYTF. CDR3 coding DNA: TGTGCTAGTGGTCAGGACAGAGACTATGGCTACACCTTC. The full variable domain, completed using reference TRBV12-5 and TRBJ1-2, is DARVTQTPRHKVTEMGQEVTMRCQPILGHNTVFWYRQTMMQGLELLAYFRNRAPLDDSGMPKDRFSAEMPDATLATLKIQPSEPRDSAVYFCASGQDRDYGYTFGSGTRLTVV.

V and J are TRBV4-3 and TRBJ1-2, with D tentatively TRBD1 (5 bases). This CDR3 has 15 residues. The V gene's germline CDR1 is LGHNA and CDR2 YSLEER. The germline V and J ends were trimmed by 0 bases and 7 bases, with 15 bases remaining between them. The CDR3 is CASSQEPRARVGYTF. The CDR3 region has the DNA TGCGCCAGCAGCCAAGAGCCCAGGGCAAGGGTTGGCTACACCTTC.

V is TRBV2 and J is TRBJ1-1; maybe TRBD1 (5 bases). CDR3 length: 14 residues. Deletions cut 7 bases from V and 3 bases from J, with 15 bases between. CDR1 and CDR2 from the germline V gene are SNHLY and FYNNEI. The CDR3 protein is CASKGRTGDTEAFF. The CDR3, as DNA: TGTGCCAGCAAGGGGAGGACGGGAGACACTGAAGCTTTCTTT. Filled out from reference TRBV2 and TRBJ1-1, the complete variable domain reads EPEVTQTPSHQVTQMGQEVILRCVPISNHLYFYWYRQILGQKVEFLVSFYNNEISEKSEIFDDQFSVERPDGSNFTLKIRSTKLEDSAMYFCASKGRTGDTEAFFGQGTRLTVV.

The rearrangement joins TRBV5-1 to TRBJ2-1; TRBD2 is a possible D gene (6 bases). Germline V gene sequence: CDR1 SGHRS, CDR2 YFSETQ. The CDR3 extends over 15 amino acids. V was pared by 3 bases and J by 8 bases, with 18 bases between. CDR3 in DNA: TGCGCCAGCAGCTCCCTCGGGAGCGCCTTGGATGAGCAGTTCTTC. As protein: CASSSLGSALDEQFF. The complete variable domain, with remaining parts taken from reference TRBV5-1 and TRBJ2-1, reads KAGVTQTPRYLIKTRGQQVTLSCSPISGHRSVSWYQQTPGQGLQFLFEYFSETQRNKGNFPGRFSGRQFSNSRSEMNVSTLELGDSALYLCASSSLGSALDEQFFGPGTRLTVL.

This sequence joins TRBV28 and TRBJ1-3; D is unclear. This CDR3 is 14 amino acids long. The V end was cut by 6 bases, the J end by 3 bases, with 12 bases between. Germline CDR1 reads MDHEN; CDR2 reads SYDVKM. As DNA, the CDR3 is TGTGCCAGCAGGACATCCGCAGATGGAAACACCATATATTTT. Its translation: CASRTSADGNTIYF.

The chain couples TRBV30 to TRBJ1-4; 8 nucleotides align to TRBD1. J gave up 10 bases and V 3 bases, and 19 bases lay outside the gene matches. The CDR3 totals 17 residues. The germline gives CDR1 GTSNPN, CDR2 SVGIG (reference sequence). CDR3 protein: CAWRRQGLGSGQGKLFF. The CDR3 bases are TGTGCCTGGAGGAGACAGGGGCTTGGGTCGGGGCAGGGAAAACTGTTTTTT.

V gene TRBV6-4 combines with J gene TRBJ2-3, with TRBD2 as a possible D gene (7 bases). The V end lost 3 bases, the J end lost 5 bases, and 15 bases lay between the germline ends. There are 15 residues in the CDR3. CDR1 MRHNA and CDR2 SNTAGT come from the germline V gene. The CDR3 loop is CASSEQGGGQDTQYF. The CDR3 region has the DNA TGTGCCAGCAGTGAACAAGGCGGGGGACAAGATACGCAGTATTTT.

The CDR3 nucleotides read TGTGCCAGCAGGAGCCCGAGCTCCTACGAGCAGTACTTC. Translation: CASRSPSSYEQYF. This chain uses TRBV2 with TRBJ2-7; D is undetermined. Trimming pared 6 bases from V and 0 bases from J, leaving 9 bases between. The germline gives CDR1 SNHLY, CDR2 FYNNEI. CDR3 length equals 13 residues.

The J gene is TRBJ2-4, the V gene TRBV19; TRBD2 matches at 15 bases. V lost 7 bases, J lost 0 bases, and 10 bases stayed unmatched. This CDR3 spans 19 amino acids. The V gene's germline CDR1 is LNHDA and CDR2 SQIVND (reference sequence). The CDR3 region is CASTRAGTSGGLAKNIQYF. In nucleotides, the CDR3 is TGTGCCAGTACCCGAGCTGGGACTAGCGGGGGGTTAGCCAAAAACATTCAGTACTTC.

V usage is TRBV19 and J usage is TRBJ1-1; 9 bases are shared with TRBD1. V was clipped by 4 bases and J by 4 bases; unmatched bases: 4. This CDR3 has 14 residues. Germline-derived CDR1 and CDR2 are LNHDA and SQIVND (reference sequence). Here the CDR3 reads CASSKDRGFTEAFF. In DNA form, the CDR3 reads TGTGCCAGTAGTAAGGACAGGGGATTCACTGAAGCTTTCTTT. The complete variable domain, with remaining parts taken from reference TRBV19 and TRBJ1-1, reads DGGITQSPKYLFRKEGQNVTLSCEQNLNHDAMYWYRQDPGQGLRLIYYSQIVNDFQKGDIAEGYSVSREKKESFPLTVTSAQKNPTAFYLCASSKDRGFTEAFFGQGTRLTVV.

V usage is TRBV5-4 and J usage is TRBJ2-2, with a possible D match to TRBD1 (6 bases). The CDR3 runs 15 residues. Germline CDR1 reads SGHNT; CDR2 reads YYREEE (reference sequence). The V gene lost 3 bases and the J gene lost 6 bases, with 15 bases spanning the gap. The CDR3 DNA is TGTGCCAGCAGCTCTCCGGGACAAAGGCCCGGGGAGCTGTTTTTT. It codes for CASSSPGQRPGELFF.

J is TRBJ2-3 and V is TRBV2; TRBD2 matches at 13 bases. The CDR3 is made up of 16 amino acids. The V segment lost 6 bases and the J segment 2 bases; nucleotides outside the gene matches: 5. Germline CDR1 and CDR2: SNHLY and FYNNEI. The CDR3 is CASRKGLAGDTDTQYF. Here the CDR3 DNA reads TGTGCCAGCAGGAAAGGACTAGCGGGGGACACAGATACGCAGTATTTT.

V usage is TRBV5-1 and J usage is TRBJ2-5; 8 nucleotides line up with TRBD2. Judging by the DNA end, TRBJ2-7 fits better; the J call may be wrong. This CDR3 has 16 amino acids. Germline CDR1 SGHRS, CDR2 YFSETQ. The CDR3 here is CASSTSSGGNTYEQYF. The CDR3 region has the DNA TGCGCCAGCAGCACTTCGAGCGGGGGAAACACCTACGAGCAGTACTTC.

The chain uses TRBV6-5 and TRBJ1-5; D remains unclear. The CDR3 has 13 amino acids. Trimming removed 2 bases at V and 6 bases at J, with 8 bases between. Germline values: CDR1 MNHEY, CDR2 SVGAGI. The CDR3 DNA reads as TGTGCCAGCAGTTACGACATCGGTCAGCCCCAGCATTTT. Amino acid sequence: CASSYDIGQPQHF.

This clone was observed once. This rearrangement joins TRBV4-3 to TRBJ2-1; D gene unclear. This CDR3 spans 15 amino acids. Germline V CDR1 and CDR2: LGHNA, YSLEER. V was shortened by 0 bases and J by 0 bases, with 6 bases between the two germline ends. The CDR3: CASSQDRFSYNEQFF. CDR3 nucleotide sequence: TGCGCCAGCAGCCAAGATCGGTTCTCCTACAATGAGCAGTTCTTC.

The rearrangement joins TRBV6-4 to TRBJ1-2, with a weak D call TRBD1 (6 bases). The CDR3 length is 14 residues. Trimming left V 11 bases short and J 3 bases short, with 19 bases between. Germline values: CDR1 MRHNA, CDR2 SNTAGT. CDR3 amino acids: CADKNPDSDYGYTF. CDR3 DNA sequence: TGTGCCGATAAAAACCCGGACAGCGACTATGGCTACACCTTC.

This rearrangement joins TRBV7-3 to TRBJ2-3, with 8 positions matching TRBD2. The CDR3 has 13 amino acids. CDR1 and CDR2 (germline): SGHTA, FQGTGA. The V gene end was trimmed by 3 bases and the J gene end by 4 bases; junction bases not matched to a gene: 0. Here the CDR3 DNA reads TGTGCCAGCAGCTTTAGCGGGGCAGATACGCAGTATTTT. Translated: CASSFSGADTQYF.

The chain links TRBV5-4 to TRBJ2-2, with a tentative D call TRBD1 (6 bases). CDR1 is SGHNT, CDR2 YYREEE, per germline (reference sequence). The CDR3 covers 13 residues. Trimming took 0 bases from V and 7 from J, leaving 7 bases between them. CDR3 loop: CASSLGQDGELFF. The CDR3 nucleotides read TGTGCCAGCAGCTTGGGACAGGACGGGGAGCTGTTTTTT.

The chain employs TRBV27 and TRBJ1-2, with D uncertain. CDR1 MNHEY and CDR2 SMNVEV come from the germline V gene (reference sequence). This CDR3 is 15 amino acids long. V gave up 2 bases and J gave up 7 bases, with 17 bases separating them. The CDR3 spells CASSLRPIRAGGYTF. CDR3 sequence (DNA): TGTGCCAGCAGTTTAAGGCCGATTCGTGCGGGTGGCTACACCTTC.

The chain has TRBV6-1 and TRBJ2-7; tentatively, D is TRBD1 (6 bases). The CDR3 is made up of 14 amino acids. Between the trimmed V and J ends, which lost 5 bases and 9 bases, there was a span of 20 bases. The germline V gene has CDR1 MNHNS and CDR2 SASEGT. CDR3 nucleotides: TGTGCCAGCAGTCTGAGGGGGAACTCGGACGCGCAGTACTTC. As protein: CASSLRGNSDAQYF.

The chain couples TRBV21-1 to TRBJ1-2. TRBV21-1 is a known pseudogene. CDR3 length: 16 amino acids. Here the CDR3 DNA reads TGTGCCAGCAGCAAAGGGGAGCAGCCCAGAGGATATGGCTACACCTTC. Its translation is CASSKGEQPRGYGYTF.

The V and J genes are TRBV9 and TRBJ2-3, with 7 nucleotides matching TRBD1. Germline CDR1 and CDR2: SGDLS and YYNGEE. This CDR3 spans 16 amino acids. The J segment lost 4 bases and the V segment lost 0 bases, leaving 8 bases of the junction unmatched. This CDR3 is CASSVEALDRADTQYF. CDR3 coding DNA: TGTGCCAGCAGCGTAGAAGCTCTCGACAGGGCAGATACGCAGTATTTT.

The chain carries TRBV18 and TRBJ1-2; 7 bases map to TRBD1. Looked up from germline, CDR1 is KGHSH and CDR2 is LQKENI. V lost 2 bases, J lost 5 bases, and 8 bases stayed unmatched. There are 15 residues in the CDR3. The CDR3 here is CASSPAEDREYGYTF. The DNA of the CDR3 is TGTGCCAGCTCACCAGCGGAAGACAGGGAATATGGCTACACCTTC.

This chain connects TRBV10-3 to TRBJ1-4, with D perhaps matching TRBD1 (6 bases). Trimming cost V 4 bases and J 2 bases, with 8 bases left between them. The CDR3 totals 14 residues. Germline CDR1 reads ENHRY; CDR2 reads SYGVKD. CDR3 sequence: CAISAGGTNEKLFF. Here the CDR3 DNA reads TGTGCCATCAGTGCTGGGGGCACTAATGAAAAACTGTTTTTT.